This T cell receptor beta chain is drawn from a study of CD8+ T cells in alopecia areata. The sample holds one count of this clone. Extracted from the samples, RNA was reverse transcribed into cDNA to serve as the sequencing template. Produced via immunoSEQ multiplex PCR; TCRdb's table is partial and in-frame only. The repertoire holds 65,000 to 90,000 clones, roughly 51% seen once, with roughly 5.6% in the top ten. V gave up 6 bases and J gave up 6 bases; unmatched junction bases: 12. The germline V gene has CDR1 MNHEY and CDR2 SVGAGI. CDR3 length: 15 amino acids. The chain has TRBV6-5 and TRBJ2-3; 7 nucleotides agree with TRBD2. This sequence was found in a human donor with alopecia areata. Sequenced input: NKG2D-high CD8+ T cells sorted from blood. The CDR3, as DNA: TGTGCCAGCAGCCGGACTAGAGGGAGGTTGGATACGCAGTATTTT. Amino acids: CASSRTRGRLDTQYF.